The clone carrying this TCR beta chain is a singleton in its sample. Its antigen is not known. The sample belongs to a study of T-cell memory formation after mild COVID-19. Whole-study results and caveats: Pre-infection memory already had some responding clones, implying cross-reactive memory joined. The authors did not confirm SARS-CoV-2 specificity of second-wave clones peaking day 37. The study found contracting CD4+ clones mainly in CM and EM and contracting CD8+ clones in EMRA.

Constant-segment primers served in 5'RACE that generated TCR alpha and TCR beta cDNA libraries bearing sample barcodes and UMIs. MiXCR was run by TCRdb on the 5' RACE reads, yielding one entry per CDR3 protein. The data contain more than 80,000 distinct CDR3 sequences, 17% of them singletons. The CDR3 consists of 15 residues. CDR1 is SEHNR and CDR2 is FQNEAQ in the germline V gene (reference sequence). V dropped 7 bases and J dropped 4; count of bases not matched to a gene: 8. The rearrangement joins TRBV7-9 to TRBJ2-2; 8 bases line up with TRBD1. The source is an adult woman who had mild COVID-19 (a few samples of this study predate the infection). Cell type and time point are not known. Material for sequencing was PBMCs or a T cell subset sorted from them (not recorded which). This chain's CDR3 is CASTPSTGVTGELFF. The DNA of the CDR3 is TGTGCCAGCACCCCCTCGACAGGGGTCACCGGGGAGCTGTTTTTT.